Presented here are 20 T cell receptor beta chains from one specimen sequenced in a study of blood T cell repertoires in COVID-19 (dated by TCRdb to 2019 to 2021). Library generation was performed with the immunoSEQ multiplex PCR assay. TCRdb limited this immuneACCESS table to in-frame rearrangements with V and J called. A share of clones is missing; checked studies link under half to unresolved V genes, and the rest is unexplained. This sample is represented by approximately 250,000 clones; roughly 85% of them were singletons. 4.5% to 6% of the sample goes to the ten largest clones. Material for sequencing was peripheral blood. These receptor sequences come from a man aged 50 to 59 with COVID-19, enrolled during active disease.

The CDR3 sequence: CAWSVRTSDTQYF. DNA of the CDR3: TGTGCCTGGAGTGTACGCACATCGGATACGCAGTATTTT. This chain connects TRBV30 to TRBJ2-3; D gene uncertain. The CDR3 length is 13 residues. CDR1 GTSNPN and CDR2 SVGIG come from the germline V gene (reference sequence). Trimming removed 0 bases at V and 6 bases at J, with 10 bases between.

This sequence joins TRBV3-1 (or the pseudogene TRBV3-2) and TRBJ1-6; D not resolved. V was shortened by 0 bases and J by 10 bases, with 13 bases between the two germline ends. The CDR3 sequence is 15 residues long. Germline lookup yields CDR1 LGHDT and CDR2 YNNKEL (reference sequence). CDR3 nucleotides: TGTGCCAGCAGCCAAGATCAGCTGAGGAGCTCACCCCTCCACTTT. This codes for CASSQDQLRSSPLHF.

The V call is TRBV9, the J call TRBJ1-2, with 7 bases lining up with TRBD1. CDR1 and CDR2 (germline): SGDLS, YYNGEE. CDR3 size: 14 residues. V lost 3 bases, J lost 6 bases, and 8 bases stayed unmatched. CDR3 sequence reads: CASSDNRGSNGYTF. CDR3 sequence (DNA): TGTGCCAGCAGCGACAACAGGGGAAGTAATGGCTACACCTTC.

This clone was recorded a few times. The gene calls are TRBV30 and TRBJ1-5; a weak D match, TRBD1 (5 bases). From germline, CDR1 is GTSNPN and CDR2 SVGIG (reference sequence). V lost 3 bases and J lost 5, with 20 bases in between. The CDR3 covers 16 residues. The CDR3 spells CAWSRVGGGKDQPQHF. The DNA of the CDR3 is TGTGCCTGGAGCCGCGTTGGCGGGGGAAAAGATCAGCCCCAGCATTTT.

The chain recombines TRBV7-6 with TRBJ1-5; D may be TRBD1 (5 bases). Trimming took 0 bases from V and 3 from J, leaving 9 bases between them. The CDR3 is 15 amino acids. Germline loops: CDR1 SGHVS, CDR2 FNYEAQ. CDR3: CASSLAGGFNQPQHF. As DNA, the CDR3 is TGTGCCAGCAGCTTAGCGGGGGGTTTCAATCAGCCCCAGCATTTT.

The rearrangement joins TRBV18 to TRBJ1-2; TRBD1 agrees at 11 bases. J lost 6 bases, V lost 6 bases, and 3 bases had no gene match. Germline CDR1 is KGHSH and CDR2 is LQKENI. The CDR3 spans 13 residues. Here the CDR3 reads CASSRTGGDGYTF. CDR3 DNA: TGTGCCAGCTCCCGGACAGGGGGCGATGGCTACACCTTC.

Here the CDR3 DNA reads TGTGCCAGCCTCGACGGGGTCGCAGATACGCAGTATTTT. Residues: CASLDGVADTQYF. This chain connects TRBV6-5 to TRBJ2-3, with D possibly being TRBD2 (5 bases). Germline CDR1 MNHEY, CDR2 SVGAGI. The CDR3 is 13 residues long. Trimming stripped 8 bases from V and 4 bases from J, with 13 bases between.

The chain uses TRBV5-4 and TRBJ1-2, with D tentatively TRBD1 (5 bases). In germline, CDR1 is SGHNT, CDR2 YYREEE (reference sequence). This CDR3 has 15 residues. Trimming shortened V by 3 bases and J by 1 base, and 13 bases separated the two germline ends. CDR3 amino acids: CASSSKGGGNYGYTF. CDR3 DNA: TGTGCCAGCAGCTCCAAGGGCGGGGGTAACTATGGCTACACCTTC. Complete variable domain (other parts from reference TRBV5-4 and TRBJ1-2): ETGVTQSPTHLIKTRGQQVTLRCSSQSGHNTVSWYQQALGQGPQFIFQYYREEENGRGNFPPRFSGLQFPNYSSELNVNALELDDSALYLCASSSKGGGNYGYTFGSGTRLTVV.

This clone was picked up a small number of times. This rearrangement joins TRBV28 to TRBJ2-7, with D uncertain. The V gene lost 6 bases and the J gene lost 4 bases, with 7 bases spanning the gap. Germline lookup yields CDR1 MDHEN and CDR2 SYDVKM. The CDR3 runs to 11 residues. The CDR3: CASSQNYEQYF. CDR3 coding DNA: TGTGCCAGCAGCCAGAATTACGAGCAGTACTTC.

The chain is built from TRBV28 and TRBJ1-1; TRBD1 aligns across 7 bases. The CDR3 runs 13 residues. With 7 bases clipped from V and 6 bases from J, the junction kept 8 bases outside the gene matches. The germline V gene has CDR1 MDHEN and CDR2 SYDVKM. The CDR3 bases are TGTGCCAGCACCAAAGGGGGCCGGGCTGAAGCTTTCTTT. Encoded protein: CASTKGGRAEAFF.

V usage is TRBV4-2 and J usage is TRBJ2-1, with D possibly matching TRBD2 (5 bases). The length of the CDR3 is 13 residues. V was trimmed by 5 bases and J by 4 bases, leaving 9 bases between them. Germline-derived CDR1 and CDR2 are LGHNA and YNFKEQ. The CDR3 sequence: CASSNGEYNEQFF. CDR3 nucleotide sequence: TGTGCCAGCAGCAACGGGGAATACAATGAGCAGTTCTTC.

This clone has just a few counts. The chain has TRBV9 and TRBJ2-1; D is perhaps TRBD2 (7 bases). Looked up from germline, CDR1 is SGDLS and CDR2 is YYNGEE. The CDR3 extends over 15 amino acids. V was trimmed by 5 bases and J by 0 bases, leaving 12 bases between them. The CDR3 nucleotides are TGTGCCAGCAGTACGGGGGGCAGCTCCTACAATGAGCAGTTCTTC. Residues: CASSTGGSSYNEQFF.

The rearrangement uses TRBV7-3 and TRBJ1-5; D ambiguous. The CDR3 length is 17 residues. The V and J ends lost 2 bases and 5 bases respectively, with 19 bases between them. Germline CDR1 SGHTA, CDR2 FQGTGA. In nucleotides, the CDR3 is TGTGCCAGCAGCTTAGTAGTGGCAACACTAGATTATCAGCCCCAGCATTTT. Its translation: CASSLVVATLDYQPQHF.

This CDR3 is CASSYGAVDYEQYF. The CDR3 coding sequence is TGTGCCAGCAGTTACGGGGCGGTAGACTACGAGCAGTACTTC. This chain uses TRBV6-5 with TRBJ2-7, with D maybe TRBD1 (5 bases). Germline CDR1 MNHEY, CDR2 SVGAGI. V lost 2 bases and J 3 bases, leaving 11 bases between the germline ends. The CDR3 is 14 residues long.

The chain has TRBV3-1 (or the pseudogene TRBV3-2) and TRBJ1-1; maybe TRBD1 (6 bases). With 4 bases removed from V and 7 bases from J, the gap between germline ends came to 10 bases. Germline CDR1 is LGHDT and CDR2 is YNNKEL (reference sequence). The CDR3 contains 12 residues. The CDR3 nucleotides are TGTGCCAGCAGCCCAGGACAGTTTGAAGCTTTCTTT. Its protein is CASSPGQFEAFF.

The V and J genes are TRBV30 and TRBJ2-7; 9 bases align to TRBD1. This CDR3 contains 13 residues. Losses at the gene ends were 3 bases for V and 4 bases for J; bases not matched to a gene: 4. Germline loops: CDR1 GTSNPN, CDR2 SVGIG (reference sequence). Here the CDR3 reads CAWRQGATYEQYF. The CDR3 coding sequence is TGTGCCTGGAGACAGGGGGCAACTTACGAGCAGTACTTC.

The CDR3 bases are TGTGCCAGCAGTCCTAGGGGAGCCAAAAACATTCAGTACTTC. Its protein product is CASSPRGAKNIQYF. The chain uses TRBV6-6 and TRBJ2-4; D possibly corresponds to TRBD1 (5 bases). The CDR3 sequence is 14 residues long. Germline-derived CDR1 and CDR2 are MNHNY and SVGAGI (reference sequence). With 5 bases removed from V and 0 bases from J, the gap between germline ends came to 8 bases.

The rearrangement links TRBV2 to TRBJ1-5, with D perhaps TRBD1 (6 bases). CDR1 and CDR2 (germline): SNHLY, FYNNEI. V was trimmed by 1 base and J by 6 bases, leaving 13 bases between them. The CDR3 has 15 amino acids. The CDR3 DNA sequence: TGTGCCAGCAGTGAAGGTCGGGGGGCGGGTCAGCCCCAGCATTTT. Its protein product is CASSEGRGAGQPQHF. Drawing the rest from reference TRBV2 and TRBJ1-5, the complete variable domain is EPEVTQTPSHQVTQMGQEVILRCVPISNHLYFYWYRQILGQKVEFLVSFYNNEISEKSEIFDDQFSVERPDGSNFTLKIRSTKLEDSAMYFCASSEGRGAGQPQHFGDGTRLSIL.

This chain connects TRBV15 to TRBJ1-4; 9 positions match TRBD1. CDR1 is LNHNV, CDR2 YYDKDF, per germline (reference sequence). This CDR3 is built from 17 residues. After removal of 0 bases from V and 3 bases from J, the junction contained 5 bases not matched to a gene. As DNA, the CDR3 is TGTGCCACCAGCAGAGAGGGGACAGGGAGGGCTAATGAAAAACTGTTTTTT. Its protein is CATSREGTGRANEKLFF.

The chain recombines TRBV25-1 with TRBJ2-7, with D possibly matching TRBD1 (6 bases). Germline V gene data show CDR1 as MGHDK and CDR2 as SYGVNS. With 4 bases removed from V and 2 bases from J, the gap between germline ends came to 12 bases. The CDR3 loop spans 14 amino acids. Here the CDR3 DNA reads TGTGCCAGCAGTGGACCCAGGGGTCCCTACGAGCAGTACTTC. This encodes CASSGPRGPYEQYF.